This TCR beta chain originates from a study of shared clonotypes between healthy human individuals (dated by TCRdb to 2019 to 2021). Study-level background: A few men and a couple of women, aged 18 to 49 years, made up the cohort. For each donor, CD4 naive and CD4 memory were each given three plates, CD8 naive was given two plates, and CD8 memory was given one plate. To estimate repertoire size and how much clonotypes are shared between individuals, the study performed deep sequencing of blood TCR repertoires from a few healthy adults. To increase sequencing depth and limit assay-specific biases, TCR repertoire library preparation and sequencing were carried out by different laboratories using diverse techniques. Between about 0.85 and 10 billion PBMCs per donor were obtained by leukapheresis. Here is what the overall study found, with its caveats: Larger estimated clonotype richness was generally found for naive subsets than for memory subsets. Sampling was restricted to blood, and TCR repertoires in tissue are likely to differ from TCR repertoires in blood. Even with the large sequencing depth, rarefaction of the sorted-subset datasets indicated that sequencing was incomplete. Compared with non-shared clonotypes, the clonotypes found in all four sorted-subset donors had higher generation probabilities. Based on pairwise subsampling, the degree of clonotype sharing among donors was expected to be affected by sequencing depth. Sharing across a few donors was observed for about 5% of naive CD4, around 3.5% of naive CD8, about 2.3% of memory CD4, and approximately 0.41% of memory CD8 clonotypes. The small number of donors limited the genetic and exposure-history diversity represented.

The donors were healthy, HIV-negative adults who had no recently reported acute infections or vaccinations. Every donor was a Caucasian adult residing in Nashville, Tennessee, USA. CD4+ T cells were enriched by magnetic negative selection; naive cells were then positively selected on CD45RA, and the negative fraction formed the memory subset. Blood was obtained by leukapheresis, after which PBMCs were separated by Ficoll-Histopaque density gradient centrifugation and cryopreserved in liquid nitrogen vapor phase. Purity and quantity of every magnetically sorted T cell population were checked by analytical flow cytometry. Genomic DNA was isolated from every sorted fraction and measured by UV absorbance on a Nanodrop 2000c. TCR CDR3 regions were amplified from genomic DNA by multiplex PCR using the deep immunoSEQ assay. Extracted genomic DNA from each cell subset was distributed evenly across all wells of several immunoSEQ 96-well plates, and each plate was treated as a replicate. For sorted subsets, approximately 190 ng of genomic DNA, equivalent to tens of thousands of T cell genomes, went into each replicate PCR. The purified libraries were quantified using a Qubit 3.0 fluorometer, sized with a Bioanalyzer 2100, and then quantified again using the KAPA Library Quantification kit. Every immunoSEQ 96-well plate was sequenced on a separate single-read 150-cycle Illumina NextSeq 550 flow cell. As for how the authors treated the data: The immunoSEQ output contained only junctional sequences without quality scores, so filtering could not match that applied to full-length reads. Sequences were annotated with PyIR, a Python wrapper for IgBLAST v1.9, and V/J genes and CDR3 were assigned using IMGT germline references. Any read was removed if the V/J assignment was weak (E-value above 1e-6), the CDR3 was missing, or the read contained stop codons, out-of-frame junctions, or ambiguous translated residues. V3J clonotypes were defined by identical inferred V gene, J gene, and CDR3 amino acid sequence. Percentage overlap between repertoires was computed as shared unique clonotypes divided by the size of the smaller repertoire. Three approaches were used to assess repertoire richness: RTK rarefaction, the Chao1 estimator, and Recon v2.1 estimates of unobserved clonotypes. OLGA was used to compute generation probabilities for all TCRbeta clonotypes that the gDNA method yielded from a handful of donors. The immuneACCESS repertoire file appears here via TCRdb, limited to in-frame rearrangements. These files lack a portion of the clones; in checked studies, under half of the deficit traces to unresolved V genes, and the cause of the others is not known. Clone size and the V and J calls come from that table; the DNA yielded D and trimming. The sample table contains under 200,000 clones; only one count was recorded for about 93% of them. About 0.067% of the sample belongs to the ten largest clones.

On this clone: It has no known antigen specificity. The sample holds no much larger clone one base away, and base qualities are not on file.

V is pruned by 4 bases and J by 2 bases, leaving 4 bases of the junction without a gene match. The CDR3 numbers 16 residues from cysteine through phenylalanine. Just CDR3 DNA is preserved here, 48 bases in frame from base 1. The germline V gene (reference sequence) yields SGHNT for CDR1 and YYREEE for CDR2. The sequenced sample consisted of naive CD4+ T cells sorted from blood. The meaning of the sample's cell subset or site label: CD45RA+ positively selected. The rearrangement joined TRBV5-4 to TRBJ2-2, and TRBD2 matches 11 of the central bases. This receptor was identified in a woman aged 25 to 39 in good health. The CDR3 is CASSPTSGVNTGELFF. The nucleotide sequence is TGTGCCAGCAGCCCGACTAGCGGGGTAAACACCGGGGAGCTGTTTTTT.